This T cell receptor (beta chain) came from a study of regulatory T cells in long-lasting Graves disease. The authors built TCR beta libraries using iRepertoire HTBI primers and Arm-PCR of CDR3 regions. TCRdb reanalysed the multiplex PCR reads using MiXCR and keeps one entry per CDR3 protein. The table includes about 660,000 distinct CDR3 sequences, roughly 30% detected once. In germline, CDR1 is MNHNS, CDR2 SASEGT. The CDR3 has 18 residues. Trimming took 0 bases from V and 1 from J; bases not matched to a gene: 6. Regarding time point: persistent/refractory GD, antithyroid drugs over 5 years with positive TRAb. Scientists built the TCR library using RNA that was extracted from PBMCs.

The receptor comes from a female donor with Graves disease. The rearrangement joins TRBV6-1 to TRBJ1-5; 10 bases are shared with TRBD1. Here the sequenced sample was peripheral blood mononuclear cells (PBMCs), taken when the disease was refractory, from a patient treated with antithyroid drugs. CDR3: CASSEAGGQGLSNQPQHF. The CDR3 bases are TGTGCCAGCAGTGAAGCGGGGGGACAGGGGTTGAGCAATCAGCCCCAGCATTTT.